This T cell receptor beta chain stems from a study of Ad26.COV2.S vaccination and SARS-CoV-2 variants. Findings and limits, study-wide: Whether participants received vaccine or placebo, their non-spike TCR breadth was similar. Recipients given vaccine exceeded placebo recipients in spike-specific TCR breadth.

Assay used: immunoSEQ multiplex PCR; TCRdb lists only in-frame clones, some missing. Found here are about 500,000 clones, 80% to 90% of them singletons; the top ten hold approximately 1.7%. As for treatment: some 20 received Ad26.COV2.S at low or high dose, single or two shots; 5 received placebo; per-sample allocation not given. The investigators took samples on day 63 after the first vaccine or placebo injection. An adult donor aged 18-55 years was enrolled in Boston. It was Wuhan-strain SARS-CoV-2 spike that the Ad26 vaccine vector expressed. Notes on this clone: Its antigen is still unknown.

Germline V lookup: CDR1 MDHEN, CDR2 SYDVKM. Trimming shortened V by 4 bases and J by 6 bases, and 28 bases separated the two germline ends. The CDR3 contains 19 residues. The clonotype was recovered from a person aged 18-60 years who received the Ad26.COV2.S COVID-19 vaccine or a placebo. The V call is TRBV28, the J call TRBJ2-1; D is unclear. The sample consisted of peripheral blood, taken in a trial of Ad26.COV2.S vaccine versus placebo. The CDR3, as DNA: TGTGCCAGCAGTTCCCCCGTCCCGGAAACGCGAAGACTCTCCAATGAGCAGTTCTTC. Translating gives CASSSPVPETRRLSNEQFF.